This T cell receptor beta chain was obtained from a study of T cell clonotyping in hematopoietic cell transplantation. Recipients were bled about 28 days pretransplant and at posttransplant days 30, 100, 180. Study results and caveats: Higher Inverse Simpson Index values in graft donor and pretransplant recipient predicted broader posttransplant TCR diversity. Recipient TCR diversity dropped after transplant; expanded clonotypes rose from day 30 to 180. No sorting was done, leaving CD4 and CD8 contributions mixed.

Notes on this clone: Its target is unknown.

Produced via immunoSEQ multiplex PCR; TCRdb's table is partial and in-frame only. The table includes thousands of clones, roughly 29% detected once. The clonotype comes from a male patient aged 40-55 years who had an allogeneic stem cell transplant from an unrelated donor, so the T cells may come from the graft donor. Some clones in this sample may be carry-over from other donors' samples. The starting material was peripheral blood mononuclear cells, obtained 180 days after allogeneic stem cell transplant.

CDR3 region: CASSYGGPGNTIYF. In nucleotides, the CDR3 is TGTGCCAGCAGTTACGGGGGGCCTGGAAACACCATATATTTT. The chain links TRBV6-5 to TRBJ1-3; perhaps TRBD1 as D (6 bases). V lost 2 bases to trimming and J lost 2 bases, with 7 bases between them. CDR3 length equals 14 residues. Looked up from germline, CDR1 is MNHEY and CDR2 is SVGAGI.